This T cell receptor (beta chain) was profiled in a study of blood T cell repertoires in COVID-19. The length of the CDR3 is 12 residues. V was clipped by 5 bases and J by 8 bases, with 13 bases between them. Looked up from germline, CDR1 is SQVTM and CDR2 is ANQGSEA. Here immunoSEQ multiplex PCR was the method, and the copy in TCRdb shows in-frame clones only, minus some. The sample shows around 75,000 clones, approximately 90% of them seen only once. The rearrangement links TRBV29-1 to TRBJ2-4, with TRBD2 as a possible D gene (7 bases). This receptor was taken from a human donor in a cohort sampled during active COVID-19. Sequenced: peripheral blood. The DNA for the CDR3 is TGCAGCGTTTATGGGGGGGCGGACATTCAGTACTTC. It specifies CSVYGGADIQYF.